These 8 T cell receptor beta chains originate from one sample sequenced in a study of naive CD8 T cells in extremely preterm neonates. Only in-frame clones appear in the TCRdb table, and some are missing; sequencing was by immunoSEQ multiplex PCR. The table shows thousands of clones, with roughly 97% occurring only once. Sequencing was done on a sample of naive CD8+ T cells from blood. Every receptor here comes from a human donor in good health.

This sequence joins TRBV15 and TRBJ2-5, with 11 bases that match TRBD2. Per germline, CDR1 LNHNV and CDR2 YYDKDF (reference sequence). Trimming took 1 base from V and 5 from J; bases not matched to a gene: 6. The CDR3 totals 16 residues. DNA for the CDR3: TGTGCCACCAGCAGAGGTAGCGGGAGGGCCGTGGAGACCCAGTACTTC. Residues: CATSRGSGRAVETQYF.

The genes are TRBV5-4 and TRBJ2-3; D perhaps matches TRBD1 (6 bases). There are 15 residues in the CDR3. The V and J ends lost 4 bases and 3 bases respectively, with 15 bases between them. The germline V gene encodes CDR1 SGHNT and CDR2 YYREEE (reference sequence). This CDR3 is CASSRVGTRTDTQYF. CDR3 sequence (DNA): TGTGCCAGCAGCCGCGTCGGGACAAGGACAGATACGCAGTATTTT.

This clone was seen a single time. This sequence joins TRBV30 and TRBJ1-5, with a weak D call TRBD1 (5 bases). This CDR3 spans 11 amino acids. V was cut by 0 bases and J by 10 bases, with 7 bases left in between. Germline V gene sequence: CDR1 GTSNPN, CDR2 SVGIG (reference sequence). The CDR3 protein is CAWSVQGPQHF. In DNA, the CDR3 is TGTGCCTGGAGTGTCCAGGGTCCCCAGCATTTT.

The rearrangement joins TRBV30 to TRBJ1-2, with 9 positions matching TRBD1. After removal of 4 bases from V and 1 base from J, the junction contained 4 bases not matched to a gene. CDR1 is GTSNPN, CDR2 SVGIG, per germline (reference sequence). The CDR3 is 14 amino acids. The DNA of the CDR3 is TGTGCCTGGACCTCGGGACAGGGTAACTATGGCTACACCTTC. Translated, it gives CAWTSGQGNYGYTF.

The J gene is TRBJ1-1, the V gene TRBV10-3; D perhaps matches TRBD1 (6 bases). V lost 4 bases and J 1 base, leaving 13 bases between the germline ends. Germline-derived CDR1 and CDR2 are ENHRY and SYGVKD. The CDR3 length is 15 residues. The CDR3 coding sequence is TGTGCCATCAGTGCTGCCGGGACATGGAACACTGAAGCTTTCTTT. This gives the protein CAISAAGTWNTEAFF.

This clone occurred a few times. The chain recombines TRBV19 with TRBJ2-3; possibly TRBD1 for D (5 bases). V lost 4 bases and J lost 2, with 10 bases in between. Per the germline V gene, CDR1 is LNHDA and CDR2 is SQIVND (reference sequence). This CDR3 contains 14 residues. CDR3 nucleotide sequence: TGTGCCAGTAGTAGGAGACAGAACACAGATACGCAGTATTTT. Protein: CASSRRQNTDTQYF.

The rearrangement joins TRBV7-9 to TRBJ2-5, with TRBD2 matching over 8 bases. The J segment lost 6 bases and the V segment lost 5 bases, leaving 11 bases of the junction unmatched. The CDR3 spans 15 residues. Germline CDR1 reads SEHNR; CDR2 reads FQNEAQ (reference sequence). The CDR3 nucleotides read TGTGCCAGCAGCAAAGAGGTAGCGGGAAGGCAGACCCAGTACTTC. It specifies CASSKEVAGRQTQYF.

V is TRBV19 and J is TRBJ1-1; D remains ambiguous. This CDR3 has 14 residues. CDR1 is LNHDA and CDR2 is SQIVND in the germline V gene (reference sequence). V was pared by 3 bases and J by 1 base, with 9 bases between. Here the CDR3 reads CASSISAGNTEAFF. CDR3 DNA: TGTGCCAGTAGTATTTCGGCAGGGAACACTGAAGCTTTCTTT.